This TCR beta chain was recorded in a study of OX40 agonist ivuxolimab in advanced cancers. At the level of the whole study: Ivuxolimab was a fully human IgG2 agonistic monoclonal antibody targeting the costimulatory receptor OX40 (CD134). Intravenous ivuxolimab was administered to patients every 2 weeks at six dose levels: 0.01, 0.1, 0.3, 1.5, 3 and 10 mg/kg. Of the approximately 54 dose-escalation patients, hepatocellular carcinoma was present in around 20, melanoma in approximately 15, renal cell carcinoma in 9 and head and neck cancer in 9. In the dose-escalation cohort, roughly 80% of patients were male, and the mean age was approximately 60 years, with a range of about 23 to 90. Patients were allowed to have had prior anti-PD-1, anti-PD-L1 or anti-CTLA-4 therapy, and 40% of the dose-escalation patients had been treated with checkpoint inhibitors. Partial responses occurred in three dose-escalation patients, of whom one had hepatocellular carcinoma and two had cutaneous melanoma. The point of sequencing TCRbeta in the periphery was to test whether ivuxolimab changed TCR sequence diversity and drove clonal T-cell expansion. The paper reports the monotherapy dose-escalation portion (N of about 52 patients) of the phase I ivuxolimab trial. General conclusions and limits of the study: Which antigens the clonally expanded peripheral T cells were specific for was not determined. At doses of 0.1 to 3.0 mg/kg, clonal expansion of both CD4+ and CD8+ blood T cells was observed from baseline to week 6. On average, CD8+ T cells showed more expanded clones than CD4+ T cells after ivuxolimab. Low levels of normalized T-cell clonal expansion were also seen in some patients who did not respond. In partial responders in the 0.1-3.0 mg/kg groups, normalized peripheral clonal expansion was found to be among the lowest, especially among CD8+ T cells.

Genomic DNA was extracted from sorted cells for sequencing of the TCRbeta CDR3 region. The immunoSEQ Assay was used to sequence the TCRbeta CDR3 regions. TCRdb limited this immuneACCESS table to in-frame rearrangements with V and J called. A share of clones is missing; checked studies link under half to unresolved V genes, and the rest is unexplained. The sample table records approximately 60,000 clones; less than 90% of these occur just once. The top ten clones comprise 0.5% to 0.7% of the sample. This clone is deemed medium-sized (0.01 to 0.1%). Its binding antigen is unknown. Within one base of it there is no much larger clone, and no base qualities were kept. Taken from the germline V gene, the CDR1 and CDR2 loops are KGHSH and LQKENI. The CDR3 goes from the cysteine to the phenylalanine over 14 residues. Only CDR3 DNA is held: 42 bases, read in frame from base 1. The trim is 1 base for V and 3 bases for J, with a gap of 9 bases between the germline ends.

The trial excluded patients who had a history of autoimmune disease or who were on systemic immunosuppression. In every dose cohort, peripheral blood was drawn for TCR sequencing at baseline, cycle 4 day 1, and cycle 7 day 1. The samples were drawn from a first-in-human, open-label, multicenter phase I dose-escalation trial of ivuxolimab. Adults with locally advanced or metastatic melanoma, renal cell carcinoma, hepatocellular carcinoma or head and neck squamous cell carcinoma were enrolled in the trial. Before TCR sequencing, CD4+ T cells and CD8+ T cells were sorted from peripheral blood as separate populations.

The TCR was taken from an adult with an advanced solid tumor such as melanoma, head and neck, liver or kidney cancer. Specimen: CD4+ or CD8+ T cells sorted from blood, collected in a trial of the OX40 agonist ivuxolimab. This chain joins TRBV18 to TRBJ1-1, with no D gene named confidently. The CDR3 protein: CASSPRVHDTEAFF. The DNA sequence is TGTGCCAGCTCACCACGCGTACATGACACTGAAGCTTTCTTT.